These 12 T cell receptor beta chains originate from one sample sequenced in a study of cytomegalovirus exposure and HLA in healthy donors. PCR primers comprised 60 Vbeta and 13 Jbeta primers. Assay: immunoSEQ multiplex PCR; the TCRdb copy retains only in-frame clones and omits some. The repertoire consists of roughly 150,000 clones, with around 80% occurring once and the leading ten covering 0.95% to 1.5%. Sequenced sample: PBMCs. These receptors all come from a female donor in good health and CMV-seronegative.

The chain has TRBV5-1 and TRBJ2-1; D may be TRBD2 (6 bases). Germline lookup yields CDR1 SGHRS and CDR2 YFSETQ. The CDR3 runs 16 residues. V was pared by 0 bases and J by 0 bases, with 10 bases between. The CDR3 loop is CASSLDAGSSYNEQFF. The CDR3 DNA reads as TGCGCCAGCAGCTTGGATGCGGGGAGCTCCTACAATGAGCAGTTCTTC. The full variable domain, with the rest looked up from reference TRBV5-1 and TRBJ2-1, is KAGVTQTPRYLIKTRGQQVTLSCSPISGHRSVSWYQQTPGQGLQFLFEYFSETQRNKGNFPGRFSGRQFSNSRSEMNVSTLELGDSALYLCASSLDAGSSYNEQFFGPGTRLTVL.

V usage is TRBV4-1 and J usage is TRBJ1-5; TRBD1 might be the D (6 bases). This CDR3 region has 19 residues. V lost 0 bases and J lost 0, with 18 bases in between. Looked up from germline, CDR1 is MGHRA and CDR2 is YSYEKL. The CDR3: CASSQDVIGTPYSNQPQHF. The DNA of the CDR3 is TGCGCCAGCAGCCAAGACGTGATAGGGACACCGTATAGCAATCAGCCCCAGCATTTT.

The V gene is TRBV19, the J gene TRBJ1-1; 9 nucleotides align to TRBD1. After removal of 4 bases from V and 0 bases from J, the junction contained 15 bases not matched to a gene. From germline, CDR1 is LNHDA and CDR2 SQIVND (reference sequence). The CDR3 sequence is 19 residues long. The DNA of the CDR3 is TGTGCCAGTAGTAAAACAGGGGGCAAGGGGACAAACATGAACACTGAAGCTTTCTTT. Its protein is CASSKTGGKGTNMNTEAFF.

Here the CDR3 DNA reads TGTGCCAGCAGCCCACTCTCTGGAGGCCCCTATGGCTACACCTTC. This encodes CASSPLSGGPYGYTF. This chain links TRBV14 with TRBJ1-2, with D unresolved. CDR1 and CDR2 (germline): SGHDN, FVKESK. CDR3 size: 15 residues. The V and J ends lost 4 bases and 4 bases respectively, with 16 bases between them.

This chain joins TRBV14 and TRBJ2-1, with 7 bases that match TRBD2. Germline V lookup: CDR1 SGHDN, CDR2 FVKESK. The CDR3 is 15 amino acids. The junction had 8 bases not matched to a gene; V was cut back by 4 bases and J by 5 bases. The CDR3 sequence is CASSLRGRADNEQFF. The CDR3 DNA is TGTGCCAGCAGCCTTAGAGGGAGGGCCGACAATGAGCAGTTCTTC.

CDR3 nucleotide sequence: TGTGCCAGCAGCCGACAGGTTCAAGAGACCCAGTACTTC. Protein sequence: CASSRQVQETQYF. The chain joins TRBV6-1 to TRBJ2-5; TRBD1 is a possible D gene (6 bases). The germline gives CDR1 MNHNS, CDR2 SASEGT. Deletions cut 6 bases from V and 2 bases from J, with 10 bases between. The CDR3 consists of 13 residues.

The CDR3 region is CSVDGRVGELFF. For the CDR3, the DNA is TGCAGCGTTGACGGTCGGGTCGGGGAGCTGTTTTTT. J is TRBJ2-2 and V is TRBV29-1; D gene ambiguous. V was shortened by 3 bases and J by 7 bases, with 9 bases between the two germline ends. This CDR3 spans 12 amino acids. Germline lookup yields CDR1 SQVTM and CDR2 ANQGSEA.

The rearrangement joins TRBV25-1 to TRBJ2-3, with D perhaps TRBD2 (6 bases). V lost 4 bases, J lost 2 bases, and 10 bases lay in between. CDR1 and CDR2 from the germline V gene are MGHDK and SYGVNS. There are 14 residues in the CDR3. CDR3 nucleotides: TGTGCCAGCAGTGGGGGAGGAATCACAGATACGCAGTATTTT. Residues: CASSGGGITDTQYF. The full variable domain, its missing parts supplied by reference TRBV25-1 and TRBJ2-3, is EADIYQTPRYLVIGTGKKITLECSQTMGHDKMYWYQQDPGMELHLIHYSYGVNSTEKGDLSSESTVSRIRTEHFPLTLESARPSHTSQYLCASSGGGITDTQYFGPGTRLTVL.

This clone is a singleton in its sample. The chain is built from TRBV6-1 and TRBJ1-5, with D maybe TRBD1 (5 bases). Germline loops: CDR1 MNHNS, CDR2 SASEGT. This CDR3 is built from 16 residues. The V gene lost 0 bases and the J gene lost 7 bases, with 16 bases spanning the gap. In DNA form, the CDR3 reads TGTGCCAGCAGTGAAGCGAGGATAGGGGTTGGGCAGCCCCAGCATTTT. Its translation is CASSEARIGVGQPQHF.

As DNA, the CDR3 is TGTGCCAGCAGTTTAATAACTAGCGGGAATAACTACGAGCAGTACTTC. Protein sequence: CASSLITSGNNYEQYF. The chain employs TRBV27 and TRBJ2-7; TRBD2 aligns across 10 bases. Germline assignment: CDR1 MNHEY and CDR2 SMNVEV (reference sequence). J was trimmed by 3 bases and V by 2 bases; bases with no gene match: 7. The CDR3 loop spans 16 amino acids.

The V gene is TRBV5-1, the J gene TRBJ1-2; 7 bases match TRBD1. The CDR3 has 15 amino acids. Germline-derived CDR1 and CDR2 are SGHRS and YFSETQ. The J segment lost 4 bases and the V segment lost 0 bases, leaving 6 bases of the junction unmatched. The CDR3 DNA reads TGCGCCAGCAGCTTGGATGGACAGGCGCTCTATGGCTACACCTTC. Translating gives CASSLDGQALYGYTF.

This sequence joins TRBV28 and TRBJ1-4; a possible D gene is TRBD1 (5 bases). Trimming left V 2 bases short and J 12 bases short, with 10 bases between. This CDR3 region has 12 residues. Germline CDR1 reads MDHEN; CDR2 reads SYDVKM. CDR3 in amino acids: CASSLPQGELFF. The CDR3 bases are TGTGCCAGCAGTTTACCCCAGGGTGAACTGTTTTTT.